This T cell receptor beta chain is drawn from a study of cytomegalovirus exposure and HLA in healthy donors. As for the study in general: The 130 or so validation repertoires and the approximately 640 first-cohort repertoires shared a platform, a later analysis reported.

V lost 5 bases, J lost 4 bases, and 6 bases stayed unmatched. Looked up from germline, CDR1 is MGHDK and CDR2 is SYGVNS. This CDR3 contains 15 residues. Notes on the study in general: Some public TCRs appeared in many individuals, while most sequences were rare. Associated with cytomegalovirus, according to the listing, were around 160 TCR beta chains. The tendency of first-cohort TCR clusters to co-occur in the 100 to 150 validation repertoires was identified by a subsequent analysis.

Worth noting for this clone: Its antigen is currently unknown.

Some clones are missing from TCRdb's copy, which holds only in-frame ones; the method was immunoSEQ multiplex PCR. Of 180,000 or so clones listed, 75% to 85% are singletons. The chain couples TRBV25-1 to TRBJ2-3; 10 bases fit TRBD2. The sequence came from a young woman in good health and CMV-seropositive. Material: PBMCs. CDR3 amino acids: CASSISGRASDTQYF. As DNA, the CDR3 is TGTGCCAGCAGTATCAGCGGGAGGGCCTCAGATACGCAGTATTTT. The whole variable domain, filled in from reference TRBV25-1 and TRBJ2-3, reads EADIYQTPRYLVIGTGKKITLECSQTMGHDKMYWYQQDPGMELHLIHYSYGVNSTEKGDLSSESTVSRIRTEHFPLTLESARPSHTSQYLCASSISGRASDTQYFGPGTRLTVL.